This is a list of T cell receptor beta chains from one sample in a study of T-cell reconstitution after alpha-beta-depleted transplantation in children. Via MiXCR, TCRdb re-called the PCR reads, giving one row per CDR3 protein. The data show around 580,000 distinct CDR3 sequences, more than 20% seen once. This specimen was PBMCs, mostly from graft donor cells, taken 360 days after TCRalphabeta/CD19-depleted stem cell transplant. All receptors derive from a boy under two years old who had a stem cell transplant for acute myeloid leukemia, so the T cells may come from the graft donor. The CDR3 runs from the conserved cysteine through the conserved F or W. The order of the fields is J gene, clone size, V gene, D gene, CDR3 DNA, CDR3 protein. D genes are given only for firm matches. Clone sizes are given selectively: once, few, many, or a class where the clone is expanded.

TRBJ2-5 | many | TRBV6-2/TRBV6-3 | NA | TGTGCCATCACCGGAGGCGGGGCGGGGGAGACCCAGTACTTC | CAITGGGAGETQYF
TRBJ1-1 | NA | TRBV4-1 | NA | TGCGCCAGCAGCCAAGATGCCATTACGCCGGCTTTCTTT | CASSQDAITPAFF
TRBJ1-1 | few | TRBV12-3/TRBV12-4 | NA | TGTGCCAGCAATACTAACACTGAAGCTTTCTTT | CASNTNTEAFF
TRBJ2-1 | few | TRBV7-2 | NA | TGTGCCAGCAGCCAGGCCCTCTCCTACAATGAGCAGTTCTTC | CASSQALSYNEQFF
TRBJ2-2 | NA | TRBV12-3/TRBV12-4 | NA | TGTGCCAGCAGTTTTTGGAGGGAGAACACCGGGGAGCTGTTTTTT | CASSFWRENTGELFF
TRBJ1-1 | many | TRBV21-1 | NA | TGTGCCAGCAGCAATGTGAGGGGGGTCGAAGCTTTCTTT | CASSNVRGVEAFF
TRBJ1-1 | many | TRBV29-1 | NA | TGCAGCGGGAGGGCGTCGTGGGAAGCTGAAGCTTTCTTT | CSGRASWEAEAFF
TRBJ2-7 | many | TRBV20-1 | TRBD1 | TGCAGTGCTAGAGATCTCAGGGGGACAGGGCAAGGTGAGCAGTACTTC | CSARDLRGTGQGEQYF
TRBJ2-5 | many | TRBV29-1 | TRBD2 | TGCAGCTTGGAGGGAGCGGGGAATCAAGAGACCCAGTACTTC | CSLEGAGNQETQYF
TRBJ1-1 | NA | TRBV6-1 | TRBD1 | TGTGCCAGCAGGTCTACAGGGGTGGGTGAAGCTTTCTTT | CASRSTGVGEAFF
TRBJ1-1 | NA | TRBV7-9 | NA | TGTGCCAGCAGCCTGCCAACCGACACTGAAGCTTTCTTT | CASSLPTDTEAFF
TRBJ2-3 | NA | TRBV10-3 | TRBD2 | TGTGCCATCAGTGAGGGCCTGACTAGCTCAGATACGCAGTATTTT | CAISEGLTSSDTQYF
TRBJ2-7 | many | TRBV7-2 | TRBD2 | TGTGCCAGCAGCTTAGGTAGCGGGGGGCTCTACGAGCAGTACTTC | CASSLGSGGLYEQYF
TRBJ2-2 | few | TRBV9 | TRBD1 | TGTGCCAGCAGTATAGACAGGGGTTCGGGCGGGGAGCTGTTTTTT | CASSIDRGSGGELFF
TRBJ1-2 | many | TRBV12-3/TRBV12-4 | TRBD1 | TGTGCCAGCAGTCCCGGACGGACAGGGTATCATGGCTACACCTTC | CASSPGRTGYHGYTF
TRBJ2-1 | few | TRBV25-1 | NA | TGTGCCAGCGGAGACTTTGAGCAGTTCTTC | CASGDFEQFF
TRBJ2-7 | few | TRBV29-1 | TRBD2 | TGCAGCGGGCTCCGGGAGGGCGAGCAGTACTTC | CSGLREGEQYF
TRBJ1-2 | NA | TRBV28 | NA | TGTGCCAGCAGCGCTCGGGCCGATTATGGCTACACCTTC | CASSARADYGYTF
TRBJ2-1 | many | TRBV19 | NA | TGTGCCACTATCGACCCGGGCAGGGAGGTTGAGCAGTTCTTC | CATIDPGREVEQFF
TRBJ2-1 | NA | TRBV20-1 | NA | TGCAGTGCTAGCGGGATCTACAATGAGCAGTTCTTC | CSASGIYNEQFF
TRBJ2-1 | NA | TRBV4-3 | NA | TGCGCCAGCAGCCCCCTAGCGAGAGCCTACAATGAGCAGTTCTTC | CASSPLARAYNEQFF
TRBJ2-2 | NA | TRBV20-1 | NA | TGCAGTGCTAGAGAGTTAGGGCTAGCCAGCACCGGGGAGCTGTTTTTT | CSARELGLASTGELFF